Listed here is a single TCR beta chain. Its antigen remains unidentified. Clones were read by immunoSEQ multiplex PCR, and TCRdb kept only the in-frame ones, dropping some. The sample consists of 100,000 to 150,000 clones, around 90% of them appearing once. These data come from a study of T cell responses to AZD1222 COVID-19 vaccine. In the study overall: Second-dose recipients at about 4 or about 12 weeks were treated as one pooled group. The study's findings and limits: Receipt of two AZD1222 doses was followed by a rise in Spike-specific TCR breadth and depth. Most donors were white British, females outnumbered males, and clonal diversity was possibly underestimated.

CDR1 MNHEY and CDR2 SVGAGI come from the germline V gene. V lost 6 bases, J lost 1 base, and 9 bases lay in between. The CDR3 is 13 amino acids. This chain uses TRBV6-5 with TRBJ1-1; unclear D gene. The specimen comprised peripheral blood, sampled on day 0 of AZD1222 vaccination. This receptor was taken from an adult in good health. The CDR3 spells CASRLGSNTEAFF. The DNA for the CDR3 is TGTGCCAGCAGGCTTGGTTCGAACACTGAAGCTTTCTTT.